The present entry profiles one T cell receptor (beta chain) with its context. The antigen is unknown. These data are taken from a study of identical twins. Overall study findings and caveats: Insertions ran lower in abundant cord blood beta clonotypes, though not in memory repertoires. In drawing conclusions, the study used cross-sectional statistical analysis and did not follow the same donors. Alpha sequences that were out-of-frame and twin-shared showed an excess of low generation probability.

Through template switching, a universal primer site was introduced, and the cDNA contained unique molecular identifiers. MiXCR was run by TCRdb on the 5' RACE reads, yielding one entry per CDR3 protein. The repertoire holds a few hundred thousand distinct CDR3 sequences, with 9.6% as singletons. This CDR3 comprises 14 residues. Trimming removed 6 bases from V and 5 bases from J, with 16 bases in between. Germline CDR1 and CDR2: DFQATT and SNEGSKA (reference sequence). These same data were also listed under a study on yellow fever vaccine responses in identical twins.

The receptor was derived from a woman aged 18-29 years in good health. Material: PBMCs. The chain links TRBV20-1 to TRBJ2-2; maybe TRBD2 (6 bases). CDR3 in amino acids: CSAGREPFTGELFF. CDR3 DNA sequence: TGCAGTGCGGGTCGGGAGCCCTTTACCGGGGAGCTGTTTTTT.